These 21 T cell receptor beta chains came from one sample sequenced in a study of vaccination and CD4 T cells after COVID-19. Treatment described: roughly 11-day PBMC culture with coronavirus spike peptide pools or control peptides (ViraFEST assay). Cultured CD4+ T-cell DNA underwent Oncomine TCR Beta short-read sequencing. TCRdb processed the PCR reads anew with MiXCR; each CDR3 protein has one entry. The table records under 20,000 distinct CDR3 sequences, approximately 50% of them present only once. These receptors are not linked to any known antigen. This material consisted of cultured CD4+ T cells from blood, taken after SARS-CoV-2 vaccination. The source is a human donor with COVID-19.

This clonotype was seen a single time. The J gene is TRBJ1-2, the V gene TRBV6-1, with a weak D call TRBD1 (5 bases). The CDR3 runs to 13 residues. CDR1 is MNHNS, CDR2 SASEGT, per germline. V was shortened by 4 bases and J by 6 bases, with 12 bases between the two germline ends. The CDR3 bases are TGTGCCAGCAGTGCCAGACAGTGGGATGGCTACACCTTC. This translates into CASSARQWDGYTF.

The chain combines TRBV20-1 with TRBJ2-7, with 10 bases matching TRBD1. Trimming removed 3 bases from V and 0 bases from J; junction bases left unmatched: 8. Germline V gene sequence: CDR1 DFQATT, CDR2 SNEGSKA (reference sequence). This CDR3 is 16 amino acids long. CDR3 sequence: CSARRRDRGLSYEQYF. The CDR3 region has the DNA TGCAGTGCTAGGCGTAGGGACAGGGGTCTCTCCTACGAGCAGTACTTC.

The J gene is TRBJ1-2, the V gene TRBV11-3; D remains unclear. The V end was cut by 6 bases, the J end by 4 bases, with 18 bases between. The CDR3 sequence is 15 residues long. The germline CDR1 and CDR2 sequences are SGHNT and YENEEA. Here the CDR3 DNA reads TGTGCCAGCAGATCTCAGGACGGCGTAGGCTATGGCTACACCTTC. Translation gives CASRSQDGVGYGYTF.

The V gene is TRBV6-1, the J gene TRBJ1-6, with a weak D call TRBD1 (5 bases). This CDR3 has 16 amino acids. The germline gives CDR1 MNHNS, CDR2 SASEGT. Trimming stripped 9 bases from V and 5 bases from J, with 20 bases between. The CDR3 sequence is CASTLGATEDNSPLHF. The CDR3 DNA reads TGTGCCAGTACCCTAGGGGCGACGGAGGATAATTCACCCCTCCACTTT.

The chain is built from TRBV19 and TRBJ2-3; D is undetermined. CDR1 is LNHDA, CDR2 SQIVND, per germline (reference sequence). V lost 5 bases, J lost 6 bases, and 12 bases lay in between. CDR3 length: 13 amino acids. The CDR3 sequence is CASSGLLRDTQYF. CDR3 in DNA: TGTGCCAGTAGTGGCCTACTCCGGGATACGCAGTATTTT.

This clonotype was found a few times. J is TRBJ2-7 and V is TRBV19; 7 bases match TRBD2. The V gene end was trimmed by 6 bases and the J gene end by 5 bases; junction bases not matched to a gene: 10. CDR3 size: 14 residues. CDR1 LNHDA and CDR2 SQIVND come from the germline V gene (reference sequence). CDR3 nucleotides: TGTGCCAGTAGCGTCGGGGGGTTAGGGGACGAGCAGTACTTC. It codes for CASSVGGLGDEQYF.

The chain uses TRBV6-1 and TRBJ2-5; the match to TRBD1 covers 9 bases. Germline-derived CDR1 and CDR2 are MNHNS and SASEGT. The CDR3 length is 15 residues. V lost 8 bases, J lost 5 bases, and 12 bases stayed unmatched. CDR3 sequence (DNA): TGTGCCAGCCAGATCCCCGGGACAGGGAGGGAGACCCAGTACTTC. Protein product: CASQIPGTGRETQYF.

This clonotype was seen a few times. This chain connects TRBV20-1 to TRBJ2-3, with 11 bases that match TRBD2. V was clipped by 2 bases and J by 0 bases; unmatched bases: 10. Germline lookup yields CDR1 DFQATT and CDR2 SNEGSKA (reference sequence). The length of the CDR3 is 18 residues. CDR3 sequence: CSARQRLAGSPSTDTQYF. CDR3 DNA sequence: TGCAGTGCTAGACAGCGACTAGCGGGGTCCCCTAGCACAGATACGCAGTATTTT.

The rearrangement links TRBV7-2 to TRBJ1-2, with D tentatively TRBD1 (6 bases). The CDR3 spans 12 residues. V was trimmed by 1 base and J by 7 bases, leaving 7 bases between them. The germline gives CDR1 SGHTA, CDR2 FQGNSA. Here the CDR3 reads CASSLDRAGYTF. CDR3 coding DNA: TGTGCCAGCAGCTTAGACAGGGCTGGCTACACCTTC.

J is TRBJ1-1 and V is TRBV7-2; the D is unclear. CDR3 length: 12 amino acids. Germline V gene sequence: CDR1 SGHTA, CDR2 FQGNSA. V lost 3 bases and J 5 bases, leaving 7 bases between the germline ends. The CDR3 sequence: CASSFVRTEAFF. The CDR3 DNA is TGTGCCAGCAGCTTCGTTAGAACTGAAGCTTTCTTT.

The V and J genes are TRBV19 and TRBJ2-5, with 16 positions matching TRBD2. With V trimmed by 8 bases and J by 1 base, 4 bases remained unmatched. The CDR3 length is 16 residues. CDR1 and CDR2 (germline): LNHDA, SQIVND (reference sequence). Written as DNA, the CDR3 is TGTGCCAGTGGGACTAGCGGGGGGGCCGTCCAAGAGACCCAGTACTTC. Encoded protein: CASGTSGGAVQETQYF. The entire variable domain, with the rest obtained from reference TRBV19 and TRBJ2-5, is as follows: DGGITQSPKYLFRKEGQNVTLSCEQNLNHDAMYWYRQDPGQGLRLIYYSQIVNDFQKGDIAEGYSVSREKKESFPLTVTSAQKNPTAFYLCASGTSGGAVQETQYFGPGTRLLVL.

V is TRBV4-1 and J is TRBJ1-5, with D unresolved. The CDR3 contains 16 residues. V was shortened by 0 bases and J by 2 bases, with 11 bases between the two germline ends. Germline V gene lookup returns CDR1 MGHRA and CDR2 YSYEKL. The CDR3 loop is CASSQDLGFGNQPQHF. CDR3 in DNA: TGCGCCAGCAGCCAAGATTTGGGCTTCGGCAATCAGCCCCAGCATTTT.

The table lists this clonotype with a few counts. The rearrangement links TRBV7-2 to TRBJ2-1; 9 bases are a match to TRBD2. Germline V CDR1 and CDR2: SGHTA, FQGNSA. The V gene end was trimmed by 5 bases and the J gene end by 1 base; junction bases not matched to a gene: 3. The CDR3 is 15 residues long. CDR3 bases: TGTGCCAGCAGCCAGGGACTAGCTTCCTACAATGAGCAGTTCTTC. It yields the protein CASSQGLASYNEQFF.

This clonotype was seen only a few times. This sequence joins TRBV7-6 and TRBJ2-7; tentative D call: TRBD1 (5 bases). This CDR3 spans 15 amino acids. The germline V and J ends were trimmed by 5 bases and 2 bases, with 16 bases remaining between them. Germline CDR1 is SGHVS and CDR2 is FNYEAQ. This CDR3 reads CASSPQVGAAYEQYF. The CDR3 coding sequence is TGTGCCAGCAGCCCGCAGGTTGGGGCGGCCTACGAGCAGTACTTC. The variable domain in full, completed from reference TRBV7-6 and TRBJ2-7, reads GAGVSQSPRYKVTKRGQDVALRCDPISGHVSLYWYRQALGQGPEFLTYFNYEAQQDKSGLPNDRFSAERPEGSISTLTIQRTEQRDSAMYRCASSPQVGAAYEQYFGPGTRLTVT.

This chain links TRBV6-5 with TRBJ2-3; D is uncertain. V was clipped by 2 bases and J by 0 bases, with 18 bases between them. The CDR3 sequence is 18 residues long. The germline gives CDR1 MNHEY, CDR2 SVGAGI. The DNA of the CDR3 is TGTGCCAGCAGTTACAGGGCGACAATTGCCGATAGCACAGATACGCAGTATTTT. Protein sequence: CASSYRATIADSTDTQYF.

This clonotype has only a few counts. CDR3 sequence: CASSEVTRGHGYTF. The DNA of the CDR3 is TGTGCCAGCAGTGAAGTCACCCGAGGGCATGGCTACACCTTC. V is TRBV6-1 and J is TRBJ1-2; no reliable D call. Germline V gives CDR1 MNHNS, CDR2 SASEGT. The CDR3 loop spans 14 amino acids. V lost 1 base and J lost 6, with 12 bases in between.

CDR3 sequence: CATSEAGTDTQYF. In DNA form, the CDR3 reads TGTGCCACCAGTGAGGCGGGCACAGATACGCAGTATTTT. This chain connects TRBV24-1 to TRBJ2-3; D ambiguous. V lost 4 bases to trimming and J lost 1 base, with 5 bases between them. This CDR3 comprises 13 residues. Germline CDR1 reads KGHDR; CDR2 reads SFDVKD.

CDR3 in amino acids: CASSGGLVLADTQYF. The CDR3 DNA reads as TGTGCCAGCAGCGGGGGACTAGTGTTGGCAGATACGCAGTATTTT. V gene TRBV7-2 combines with J gene TRBJ2-3; 8 nucleotides align to TRBD2. The CDR3 runs 15 residues. Trimming at V came to 5 bases and at J to 4 bases, leaving 8 bases not matched to a gene. Germline CDR1 is SGHTA and CDR2 is FQGNSA.

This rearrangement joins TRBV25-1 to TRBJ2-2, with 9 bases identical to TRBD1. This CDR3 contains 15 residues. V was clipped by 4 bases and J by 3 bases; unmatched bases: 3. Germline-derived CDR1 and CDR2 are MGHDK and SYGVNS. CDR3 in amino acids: CASSARTGDTGELFF. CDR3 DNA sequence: TGTGCCAGCAGTGCAAGGACAGGGGACACCGGGGAGCTGTTTTTT.

This CDR3 is CSVVKNTEAFF. The CDR3 coding sequence is TGCAGTGTGGTCAAGAACACTGAAGCTTTCTTT. The chain couples TRBV20-1 to TRBJ1-1; no firm D call. V was clipped by 7 bases and J by 1 base, with 7 bases between them. The CDR3 sequence is 11 residues long. Looked up from germline, CDR1 is DFQATT and CDR2 is SNEGSKA (reference sequence).

The CDR3 sequence: CASSVDAGYGYTF. The CDR3 DNA is TGTGCCAGCAGTGTCGACGCTGGCTATGGCTACACCTTC. The J gene is TRBJ1-2, the V gene TRBV25-1, with D hard to call. This CDR3 comprises 13 residues. The V end was cut by 4 bases, the J end by 4 bases, with 10 bases between. CDR1 MGHDK and CDR2 SYGVNS come from the germline V gene.